This TCR beta chain came from a study of blood T cell repertoires in COVID-19. Study-level information: Recovered Cohort 3 donors showed two negative PCRs, clearance, or symptom resolution. The cDNA or gDNA used as material had been derived from T cells, B-cell-depleted T cells, or PBMCs.

Methods used by the authors: Cell counts per sample came from amplifying reference gene primers. The table came from immunoSEQ multiplex PCR; TCRdb's copy has only in-frame clones and leaves some out. That table gives V, J and clone size, and the DNA gave D and trimming. This sample has approximately 190,000 clones; about 85% occur once, and the top ten carry roughly 25%. Clinical history as reported by participants underpinned cohort assignment. Trimming cost V 7 bases and J 1 base, with 10 bases left between them. The CDR3 spans 13 residues. Germline V gene data show CDR1 as MDHEN and CDR2 as SYDVKM. This clone was counted only a few times.

The receptor was isolated from a middle-aged woman in a cohort exposed to, infected with or recovered from COVID-19 (not recorded which). The genes are TRBV28 and TRBJ2-5; D may be TRBD2 (5 bases). The sequencing sample was made of PBMCs or T cells enriched from blood (not recorded which). DNA for the CDR3: TGTGCCAGCACCCGACTAACCCAAGAGACCCAGTACTTC. It specifies CASTRLTQETQYF. Full variable domain (remainder filled in from reference TRBV28 and TRBJ2-5): DVKVTQSSRYLVKRTGEKVFLECVQDMDHENMFWYRQDPGLGLRLIYFSYDVKMKEKGDIPEGYSVSREKKERFSLILESASTNQTSMYLCASTRLTQETQYFGPGTRLLVL.